This T cell receptor beta chain came from a study of identifying expanded T cells in peripheral blood. Findings and caveats of the study: Variance in clone template counts between approximately two-week samples significantly increased with total template count across all healthy donors. About 1.2 clones differed between technical replicates, versus around 16 and 19 over time.

Worth noting for this clone: Its target is unknown.

Repertoires were generated with immunoSEQ multiplex PCR, while TCRdb's copy carries only in-frame clones and drops some. The table shows around 63,000 clones, with approximately 87% occurring only once. No infections or other immune events were documented during collection. Input material: blood. This receptor was identified in a person aged 18 to 75 in good health.

The CDR3 region is CASSFQEGTTNEKLFF. In DNA form, the CDR3 reads TGTGCCAGCAGTTTCCAGGAGGGGACAACTAATGAAAAACTGTTTTTT. V gene TRBV28 combines with J gene TRBJ1-4, with D possibly being TRBD1 (5 bases). The ends were cut back, 3 bases at V and 0 bases at J, with 11 bases in the middle. This CDR3 comprises 16 residues. The germline V gene has CDR1 MDHEN and CDR2 SYDVKM.